Shown below are 18 T cell receptor beta chains from a single sample sequenced in a study of T cells in Graves' hyperthyroidism and ophthalmopathy. Amplified TCR beta CDR3 regions came from RNA transcripts. Carried out on the TCR CDR3, a first-round RT-PCR used the HTBI primer set. In TCRdb, the multiplex PCR reads were re-called with MiXCR into one record per CDR3 protein. The table has roughly 660,000 distinct CDR3 sequences, 17% seen once; the top ten hold 15% to 17%. Sequenced material: blood. Source of these receptors: a man aged 45-60 years with Graves' hyperthyroidism.

This clonotype has ten or more counts. This chain joins TRBV6-1 and TRBJ2-1, with 9 bases that match TRBD1. V gave up 6 bases and J gave up 6 bases; unmatched junction bases: 9. The germline V gene has CDR1 MNHNS and CDR2 SASEGT. The CDR3 contains 15 residues. This CDR3 is CASRPGQGTFNEQFF. In nucleotides, the CDR3 is TGTGCCAGCAGGCCTGGACAGGGGACCTTCAATGAGCAGTTCTTC.

The J gene is TRBJ2-1, the V gene TRBV14; unclear D gene. Per germline, CDR1 SGHDN and CDR2 FVKESK. This CDR3 is 13 amino acids long. Trimming took off 2 bases at V and 9 bases at J, with 11 bases between the two ends. The CDR3 spells CASSQILDVEQFF. CDR3 coding DNA: TGTGCCAGCAGCCAAATATTAGATGTTGAGCAGTTCTTC.

The chain employs TRBV28 and TRBJ2-1, with 7 bases aligning to TRBD1. CDR1 is MDHEN, CDR2 SYDVKM, per germline. V trimming: 4 bases; J trimming: 0 bases; junction bases outside the gene matches: 6. The CDR3 covers 16 residues. This chain's CDR3 is CASSSGQASSYNEQFF. The CDR3, as DNA: TGTGCCAGCAGTTCTGGACAGGCAAGCTCCTACAATGAGCAGTTCTTC.

This clonotype has only a few counts. V gene TRBV5-1 combines with J gene TRBJ2-1; D is possibly TRBD1 or TRBD2 (7 bases each). The CDR3 is 16 residues long. CDR1 and CDR2 (germline): SGHRS, YFSETQ. Trimming took off 4 bases at V and 2 bases at J, with 16 bases between the two ends. The CDR3 coding sequence is TGCGCCAGCAGCCCCGGGGAGGGGGCCCCCTACAATGAGCAGTTCTTC. Amino acids: CASSPGEGAPYNEQFF.

The chain couples TRBV18 to TRBJ2-1; 9 nucleotides match TRBD2. Germline trimming cut 4 bases from V and 6 bases from J; bases unmatched to any gene: 13. CDR3 length: 17 residues. Germline loops: CDR1 KGHSH, CDR2 LQKENI. CDR3 residues: CASSRWWGLAHGNEQFF. DNA for the CDR3: TGTGCCAGCTCACGGTGGTGGGGACTAGCTCATGGCAATGAGCAGTTCTTC. Full variable domain (remainder filled in from reference TRBV18 and TRBJ2-1): NAGVMQNPRHLVRRRGQEARLRCSPMKGHSHVYWYRQLPEEGLKFMVYLQKENIIDESGMPKERFSAEFPKEGPSILRIQQVVRGDSAAYFCASSRWWGLAHGNEQFFGPGTRLTVL.

CDR3 protein: CASSEQSNEQYF. The CDR3 bases are TGTGCCAGCAGTGAACAAAGTAACGAGCAGTACTTC. The J gene is TRBJ2-7, the V gene TRBV6-1; no reliable D call. Trimming removed 2 bases at V and 5 bases at J, with 7 bases between. This CDR3 contains 12 residues. CDR1 and CDR2 from the germline V gene are MNHNS and SASEGT.

The genes are TRBV4-1 and TRBJ2-7; D gene unclear. V was pared by 0 bases and J by 6 bases, with 6 bases between. CDR1 is MGHRA, CDR2 YSYEKL, per germline. The CDR3 runs 12 residues. The CDR3 loop reads CASSQDRTEQYF. CDR3 nucleotide sequence: TGCGCCAGCAGCCAAGATCGGACCGAGCAGTACTTC.

This clonotype has only a few counts. This chain links TRBV18 with TRBJ2-7; D possibly corresponds to TRBD1 (6 bases). CDR1 and CDR2 from the germline V gene are KGHSH and LQKENI. V was clipped by 0 bases and J by 5 bases, with 8 bases between them. The length of the CDR3 is 13 residues. The CDR3, as DNA: TGTGCCAGCTCACCACCGAACAGGGACGAGCAGTACTTC. Amino acids: CASSPPNRDEQYF.

This clonotype was observed a handful of times. The V and J genes are TRBV14 and TRBJ2-1; 10 bases align to TRBD2. Germline assignment: CDR1 SGHDN and CDR2 FVKESK. V was pared by 4 bases and J by 13 bases, with 7 bases of the junction left unmatched. This CDR3 is 13 amino acids long. The CDR3 nucleotides are TGTGCCAGCAGCCTCTCAGCGGGAGGGCCACAGTTCTTC. Its translation: CASSLSAGGPQFF.

This clonotype was picked up many times. The chain joins TRBV2 to TRBJ2-2; 10 bases agree with TRBD2. CDR1 is SNHLY, CDR2 FYNNEI, per germline. The CDR3 extends over 15 amino acids. The junction had 4 bases not matched to a gene; V was cut back by 5 bases and J by 4 bases. CDR3 nucleotides: TGTGCCAGCAGTTCGAGCGGGAGGGCCACCGGGGAGCTGTTTTTT. Its protein is CASSSSGRATGELFF.

Ten or more counts support this clonotype. This rearrangement joins TRBV9 to TRBJ2-5, with 10 bases lining up with TRBD2. V lost 3 bases, J lost 0 bases, and 2 bases stayed unmatched. CDR3 size: 15 residues. The V gene's germline CDR1 is SGDLS and CDR2 YYNGEE. The CDR3 region is CASSAGLADQETQYF. The DNA of the CDR3 is TGTGCCAGCAGCGCCGGACTAGCGGACCAAGAGACCCAGTACTTC.

This clonotype was counted many times. J is TRBJ1-1 and V is TRBV12-3 or TRBV12-4, with D tentatively TRBD1 (5 bases). Trimming pared 3 bases from V and 1 base from J, leaving 12 bases between. There are 15 residues in the CDR3. The CDR3 protein is CASSFDRTTNTEAFF. In nucleotides, the CDR3 is TGTGCCAGCAGTTTTGATCGGACAACGAACACTGAAGCTTTCTTT.

The rearrangement links TRBV11-3 to TRBJ2-1; 9 bases are shared with TRBD1. The germline V gene has CDR1 SGHNT and CDR2 YENEEA. The V gene end was trimmed by 5 bases and the J gene end by 6 bases; junction bases not matched to a gene: 11. This CDR3 is built from 16 residues. The CDR3 coding sequence is TGTGCCAGCAGCCCAGGCGGGACAGGGATATCCAATGAGCAGTTCTTC. It encodes CASSPGGTGISNEQFF.

This clonotype was detected a few times. This sequence joins TRBV27 and TRBJ1-1, with D perhaps matching TRBD1 (6 bases). Germline V gene data show CDR1 as MNHEY and CDR2 as SMNVEV (reference sequence). Trimming shortened V by 3 bases and J by 4 bases, and 12 bases separated the two germline ends. The CDR3 extends over 14 amino acids. CDR3 coding DNA: TGTGCCAGCAGTTTCATGGGGGCAGTCACTGAAGCTTTCTTT. Residues: CASSFMGAVTEAFF.

This clonotype has ten or more counts. The V and J genes are TRBV27 and TRBJ2-7; D ambiguous. CDR3 length: 15 residues. Germline-derived CDR1 and CDR2 are MNHEY and SMNVEV (reference sequence). Trimming removed 7 bases at V and 2 bases at J, with 18 bases between. CDR3 sequence reads: CASIKTPDLAYEQYF. The CDR3 DNA reads TGTGCCAGCATAAAAACCCCGGACCTCGCCTACGAGCAGTACTTC.

In this sample, this clonotype turned up a few times. The rearrangement links TRBV30 to TRBJ1-3; 7 bases map to TRBD1. The ends lost 3 bases at V and 3 bases at J; junction bases unmatched: 5. CDR1 and CDR2 from the germline V gene are GTSNPN and SVGIG (reference sequence). There are 14 residues in the CDR3. The CDR3 is CAWRPWTGGNTIYF. The CDR3 DNA sequence: TGTGCCTGGAGGCCTTGGACAGGTGGAAACACCATATATTTT.

This clonotype was observed a few times. The chain joins TRBV9 to TRBJ2-1, with D hard to call. CDR3 length: 15 amino acids. Germline-derived CDR1 and CDR2 are SGDLS and YYNGEE. The V gene lost 3 bases and the J gene lost 6 bases, with 16 bases spanning the gap. CDR3 amino acids: CASSGTIASPNEQFF. Written as DNA, the CDR3 is TGTGCCAGCAGCGGGACGATAGCATCACCCAATGAGCAGTTCTTC.

The table lists this clonotype with many counts. The chain combines TRBV11-2 with TRBJ2-7; 9 bases are a match to TRBD2. V gave up 3 bases and J gave up 7 bases; unmatched junction bases: 10. The CDR3 covers 15 residues. From germline, CDR1 is SGHAT and CDR2 FQNNGV. CDR3 protein: CASSFASGNRREQYF. The CDR3 DNA reads TGTGCCAGCAGCTTCGCTAGCGGGAATCGGCGAGAGCAGTACTTC.